This entry lists 10 T cell receptor beta chains sequenced from one sample in a study of patients and donors after allogeneic stem cell transplantation. A single record per CDR3 protein comes from TCRdb applying MiXCR to the RT-PCR reads. The table shows approximately 200,000 distinct CDR3 sequences, with more than 35% occurring only once. Source material: blood, either unsorted or a sorted T cell fraction (not recorded which). The receptors derive from a human donor who was either an allogeneic HSCT recipient or a stem cell or donor lymphocyte infusion donor (not recorded which). It is not recorded whose cells these are; they may come from a transplant donor.

The chain joins TRBV28 to TRBJ2-7; 8 bases line up with TRBD2. The CDR3 runs to 13 residues. With V trimmed by 6 bases and J by 2 bases, 3 bases remained unmatched. Germline V gene data show CDR1 as MDHEN and CDR2 as SYDVKM. The CDR3 region has the DNA TGTGCCAGCAGAAACGGGGGGGCCTACGAGCAGTACTTC. This gives the protein CASRNGGAYEQYF. The entire variable domain, with the rest obtained from reference TRBV28 and TRBJ2-7, is as follows: DVKVTQSSRYLVKRTGEKVFLECVQDMDHENMFWYRQDPGLGLRLIYFSYDVKMKEKGDIPEGYSVSREKKERFSLILESASTNQTSMYLCASRNGGAYEQYFGPGTRLTVT.

This clonotype turned up a few times. The chain links TRBV4-1 to TRBJ2-7; perhaps TRBD1 as D (6 bases). Trimming took off 0 bases at V and 2 bases at J, with 11 bases between the two ends. There are 15 residues in the CDR3. Germline values: CDR1 MGHRA, CDR2 YSYEKL. CDR3 residues: CASSQEGSGAYEQYF. CDR3 nucleotide sequence: TGCGCCAGCAGCCAAGAAGGGTCAGGGGCCTACGAGCAGTACTTC.

The chain couples TRBV7-9 to TRBJ2-6; 9 bases line up with TRBD1. This CDR3 is 20 amino acids long. Germline loops: CDR1 SEHNR, CDR2 FQNEAQ (reference sequence). V gave up 2 bases and J gave up 2 bases; unmatched junction bases: 13. Written as DNA, the CDR3 is TGTGCCAGCAGCTTACCCTTGACGACCGGGACAGGGCCTGGGGCCAACGTCCTGACTTTC. Translation gives CASSLPLTTGTGPGANVLTF.

This sequence joins TRBV7-6 and TRBJ2-3, with D perhaps TRBD2 (6 bases). Germline V lookup: CDR1 SGHVS, CDR2 FNYEAQ. The CDR3 sequence is 16 residues long. V shed 5 bases and J shed 1 base, with 16 bases lying between them. The CDR3 loop is CASSPDWAGRTDTQYF. As DNA, the CDR3 is TGTGCCAGCAGCCCCGATTGGGCGGGGCGCACAGATACGCAGTATTTT.

This clonotype came up many times. The chain is built from TRBV6-6 and TRBJ1-2, with 7 bases aligning to TRBD1. Trimming cost V 5 bases and J 3 bases; bases outside gene matches: 6. The CDR3 spans 14 residues. Germline-derived CDR1 and CDR2 are MNHNY and SVGAGI (reference sequence). CDR3 DNA sequence: TGTGCCAGCAGTGCTCACAGGGGATACTATGGCTACACCTTC. Translation: CASSAHRGYYGYTF.

In this sample, this clonotype turned up a few times. The genes are TRBV6-5 and TRBJ2-4, with unresolved D. The CDR3 loop spans 17 amino acids. The ends were cut back, 7 bases at V and 7 bases at J, with 26 bases in the middle. Germline CDR1 is MNHEY and CDR2 is SVGAGI. CDR3 DNA: TGTGCCAGCACTAAAAAAGGGTATCCCCCTCATCGGAACATTCAGTACTTC. Amino acid sequence: CASTKKGYPPHRNIQYF.

The chain is built from TRBV5-1 and TRBJ2-5; a possible D gene is TRBD1 (6 bases). The CDR3 runs 15 residues. CDR1 and CDR2 (germline): SGHRS, YFSETQ. Trimming took 4 bases from V and 5 from J, leaving 18 bases between them. The CDR3 region is CASSPDSNAGETQYF. The CDR3 DNA reads TGCGCCAGCAGCCCGGACAGCAACGCTGGGGAGACCCAGTACTTC.

The rearrangement joins TRBV7-9 to TRBJ2-1; no clear D gene. This CDR3 has 16 residues. V was cut by 3 bases and J by 4 bases, with 16 bases left in between. Germline V gives CDR1 SEHNR, CDR2 FQNEAQ (reference sequence). CDR3 sequence (DNA): TGTGCCAGCAGCTTGCTGTTAGAGCCCGCTTACAATGAGCAGTTCTTC. Protein: CASSLLLEPAYNEQFF.

This clonotype was detected only once. The chain employs TRBV5-1 and TRBJ2-1; D remains unclear. This CDR3 is 15 amino acids long. Trimming removed 0 bases from V and 8 bases from J, with 15 bases in between. Per the germline V gene, CDR1 is SGHRS and CDR2 is YFSETQ. CDR3 loop: CASSLGVVPTDEQFF. The CDR3 DNA reads TGCGCCAGCAGCTTGGGGGTTGTTCCTACCGATGAGCAGTTCTTC. The variable domain in full, completed from reference TRBV5-1 and TRBJ2-1, reads KAGVTQTPRYLIKTRGQQVTLSCSPISGHRSVSWYQQTPGQGLQFLFEYFSETQRNKGNFPGRFSGRQFSNSRSEMNVSTLELGDSALYLCASSLGVVPTDEQFFGPGTRLTVL.

The chain uses TRBV20-1 and TRBJ2-7; D is undetermined. Germline V gene lookup returns CDR1 DFQATT and CDR2 SNEGSKA (reference sequence). The CDR3 consists of 12 residues. Deletions cut 0 bases from V and 4 bases from J, with 7 bases between. The CDR3 protein is CSARDLRYEQYF. CDR3 nucleotides: TGCAGTGCTAGAGATCTTAGATACGAGCAGTACTTC.